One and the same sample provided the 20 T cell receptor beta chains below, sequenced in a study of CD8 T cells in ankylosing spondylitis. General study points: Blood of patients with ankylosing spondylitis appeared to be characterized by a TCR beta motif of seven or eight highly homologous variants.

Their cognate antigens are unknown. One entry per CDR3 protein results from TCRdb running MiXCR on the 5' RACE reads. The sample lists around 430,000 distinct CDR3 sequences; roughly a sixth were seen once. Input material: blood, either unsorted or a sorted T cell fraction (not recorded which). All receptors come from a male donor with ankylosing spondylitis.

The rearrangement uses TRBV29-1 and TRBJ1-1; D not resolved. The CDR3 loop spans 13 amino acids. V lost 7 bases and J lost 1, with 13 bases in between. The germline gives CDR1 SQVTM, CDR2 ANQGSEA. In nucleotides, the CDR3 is TGCAGCGCGGGGAAGGACTGGAACACTGAAGCTTTCTTT. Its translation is CSAGKDWNTEAFF. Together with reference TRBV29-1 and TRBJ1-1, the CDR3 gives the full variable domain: SAVISQKPSRDICQRGTSLTIQCQVDSQVTMMFWYRQQPGQSLTLIATANQGSEATYESGFVIDKFPISRPNLTFSTLTVSNMSPEDSSIYLCSAGKDWNTEAFFGQGTRLTVV.

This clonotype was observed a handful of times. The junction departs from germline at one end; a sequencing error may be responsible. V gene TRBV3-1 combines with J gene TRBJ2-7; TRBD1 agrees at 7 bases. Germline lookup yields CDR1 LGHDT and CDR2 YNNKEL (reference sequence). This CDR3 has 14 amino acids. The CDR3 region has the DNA TGTGCCAGTCGGGACAGCCTTTCCAGTGCCGGGGTCGACTTC. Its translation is CASRDSLSSAGVDF.

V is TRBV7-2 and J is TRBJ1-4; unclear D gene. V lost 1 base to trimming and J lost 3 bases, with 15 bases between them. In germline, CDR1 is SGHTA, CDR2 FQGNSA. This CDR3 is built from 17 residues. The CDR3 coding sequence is TGTGCCAGCAGCTTAGTCCGGCGCTCAGCGGCTAATGAAAAACTGTTTTTT. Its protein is CASSLVRRSAANEKLFF.

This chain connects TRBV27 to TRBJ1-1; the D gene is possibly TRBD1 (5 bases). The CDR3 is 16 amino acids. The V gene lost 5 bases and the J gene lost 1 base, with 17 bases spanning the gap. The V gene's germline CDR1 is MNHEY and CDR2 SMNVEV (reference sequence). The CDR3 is CASSTRQRRENTEAFF. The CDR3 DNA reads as TGTGCCAGCAGTACCCGACAGAGGCGTGAGAACACTGAAGCTTTCTTT.

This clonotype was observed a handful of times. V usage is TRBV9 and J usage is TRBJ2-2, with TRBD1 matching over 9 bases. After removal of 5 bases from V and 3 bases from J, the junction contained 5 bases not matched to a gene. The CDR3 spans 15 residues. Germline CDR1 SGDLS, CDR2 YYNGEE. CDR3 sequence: CASRSRTGDTGELFF. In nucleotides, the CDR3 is TGTGCCAGCAGGAGCCGGACAGGGGACACCGGGGAGCTGTTTTTT. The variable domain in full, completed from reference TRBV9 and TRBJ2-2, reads DSGVTQTPKHLITATGQRVTLRCSPRSGDLSVYWYQQSLDQGLQFLIQYYNGEERAKGNILERFSAQQFPDLHSELNLSSLELGDSALYFCASRSRTGDTGELFFGEGSRLTVL.

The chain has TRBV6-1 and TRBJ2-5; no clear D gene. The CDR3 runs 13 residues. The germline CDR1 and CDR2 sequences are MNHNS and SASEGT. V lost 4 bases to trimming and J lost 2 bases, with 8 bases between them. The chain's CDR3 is CASSGYSQETQYF. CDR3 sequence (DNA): TGTGCCAGCAGTGGTTACAGTCAAGAGACCCAGTACTTC.

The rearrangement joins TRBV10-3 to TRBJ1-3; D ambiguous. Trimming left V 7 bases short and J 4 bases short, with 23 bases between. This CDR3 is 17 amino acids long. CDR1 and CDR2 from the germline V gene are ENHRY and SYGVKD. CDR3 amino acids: CAITALEGYGSGNTIYF. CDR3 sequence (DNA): TGTGCCATCACCGCTCTGGAGGGATACGGCTCCGGAAACACCATATATTTT.

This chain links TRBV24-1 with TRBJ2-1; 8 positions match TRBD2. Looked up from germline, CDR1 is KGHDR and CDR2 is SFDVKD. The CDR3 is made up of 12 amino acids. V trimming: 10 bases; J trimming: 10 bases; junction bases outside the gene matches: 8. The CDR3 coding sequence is TGTGCCACGCGGGGGGCGGGAGACGAGCAGTTCTTC. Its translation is CATRGAGDEQFF.

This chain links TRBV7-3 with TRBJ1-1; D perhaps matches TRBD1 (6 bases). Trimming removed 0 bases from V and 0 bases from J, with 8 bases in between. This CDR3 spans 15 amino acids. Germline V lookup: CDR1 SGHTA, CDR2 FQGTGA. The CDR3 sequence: CASSLTGDMNTEAFF. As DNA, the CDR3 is TGTGCCAGCAGCTTAACGGGGGACATGAACACTGAAGCTTTCTTT.

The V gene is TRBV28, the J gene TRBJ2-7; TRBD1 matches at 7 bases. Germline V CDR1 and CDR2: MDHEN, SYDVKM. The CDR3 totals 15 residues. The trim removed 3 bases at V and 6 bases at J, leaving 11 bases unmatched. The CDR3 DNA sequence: TGTGCCAGCAGTTTTTCCGACAGGGTCGTAGGCGAGCAGTACTTC. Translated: CASSFSDRVVGEQYF.

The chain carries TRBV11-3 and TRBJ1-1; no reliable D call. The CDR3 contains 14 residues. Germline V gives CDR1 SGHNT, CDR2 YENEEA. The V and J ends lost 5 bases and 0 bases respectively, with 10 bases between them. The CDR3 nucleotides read TGTGCCAGCAGCCACGATGGCTTGAACACTGAAGCTTTCTTT. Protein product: CASSHDGLNTEAFF.

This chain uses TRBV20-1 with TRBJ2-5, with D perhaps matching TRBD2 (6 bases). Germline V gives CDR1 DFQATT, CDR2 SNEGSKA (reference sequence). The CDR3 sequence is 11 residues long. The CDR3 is CGGWSQETQYF. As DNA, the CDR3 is TGCGGAGGGTGGTCCCAAGAGACCCAGTACTTC.

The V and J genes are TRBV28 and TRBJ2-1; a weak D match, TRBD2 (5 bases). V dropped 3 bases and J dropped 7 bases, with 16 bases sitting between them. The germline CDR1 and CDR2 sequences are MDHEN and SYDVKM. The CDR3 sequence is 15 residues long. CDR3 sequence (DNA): TGTGCCAGCAGTTTGGACGGACTCGGTAAAAATGAGCAGTTCTTC. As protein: CASSLDGLGKNEQFF.

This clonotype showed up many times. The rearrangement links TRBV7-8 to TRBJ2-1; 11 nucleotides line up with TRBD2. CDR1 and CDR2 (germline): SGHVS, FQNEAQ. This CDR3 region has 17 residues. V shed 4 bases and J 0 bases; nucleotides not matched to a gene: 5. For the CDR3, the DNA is TGTGCCAGCAGCTCCCCGGGACTAGCGGTCTCCTACAATGAGCAGTTCTTC. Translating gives CASSSPGLAVSYNEQFF.

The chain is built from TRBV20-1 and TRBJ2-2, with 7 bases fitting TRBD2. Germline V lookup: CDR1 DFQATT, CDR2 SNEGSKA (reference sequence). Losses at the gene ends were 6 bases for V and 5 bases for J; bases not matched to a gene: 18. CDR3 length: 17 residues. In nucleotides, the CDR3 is TGCAGTGCCCCCATCTCTGCAGCTAGCGGCAAGACCGGGGAGCTGTTTTTT. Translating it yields CSAPISAASGKTGELFF.

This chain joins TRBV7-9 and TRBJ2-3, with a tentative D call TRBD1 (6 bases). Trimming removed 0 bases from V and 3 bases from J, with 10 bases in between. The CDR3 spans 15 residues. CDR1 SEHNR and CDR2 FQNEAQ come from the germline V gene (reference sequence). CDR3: CASSLAGTTTDTQYF. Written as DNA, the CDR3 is TGTGCCAGCAGCTTAGCAGGGACAACGACAGATACGCAGTATTTT.

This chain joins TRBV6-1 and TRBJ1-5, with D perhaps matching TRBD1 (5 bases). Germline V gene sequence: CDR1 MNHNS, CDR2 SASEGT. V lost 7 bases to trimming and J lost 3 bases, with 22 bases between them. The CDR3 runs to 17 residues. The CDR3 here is CASNPPRGGIDNQPQHF. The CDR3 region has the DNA TGTGCCAGCAATCCCCCGAGGGGTGGCATAGACAATCAGCCCCAGCATTTT.

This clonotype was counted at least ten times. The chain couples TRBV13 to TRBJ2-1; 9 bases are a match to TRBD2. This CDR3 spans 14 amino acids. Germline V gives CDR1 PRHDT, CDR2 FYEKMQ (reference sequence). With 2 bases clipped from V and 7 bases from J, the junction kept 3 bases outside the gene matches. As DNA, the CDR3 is TGTGCCAGCAGCTTATACAGCGGGAGGAATGAGCAGTTCTTC. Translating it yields CASSLYSGRNEQFF.

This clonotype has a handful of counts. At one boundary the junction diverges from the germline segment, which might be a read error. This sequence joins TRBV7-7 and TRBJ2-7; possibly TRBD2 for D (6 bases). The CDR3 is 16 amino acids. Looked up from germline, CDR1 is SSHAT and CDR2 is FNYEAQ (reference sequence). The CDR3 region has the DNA TGTGCTAGCAGCCCCCAAATCGCCACCCTGACTAGGGAGCAGTACTTC. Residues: CASSPQIATLTREQYF.

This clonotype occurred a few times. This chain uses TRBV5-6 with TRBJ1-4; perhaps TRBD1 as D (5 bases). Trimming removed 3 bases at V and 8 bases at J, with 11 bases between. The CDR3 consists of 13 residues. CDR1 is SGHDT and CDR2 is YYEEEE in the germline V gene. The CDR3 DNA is TGTGCCAGCAGCTATGGGAGGGGAGAAAAACTGTTTTTT. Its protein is CASSYGRGEKLFF.